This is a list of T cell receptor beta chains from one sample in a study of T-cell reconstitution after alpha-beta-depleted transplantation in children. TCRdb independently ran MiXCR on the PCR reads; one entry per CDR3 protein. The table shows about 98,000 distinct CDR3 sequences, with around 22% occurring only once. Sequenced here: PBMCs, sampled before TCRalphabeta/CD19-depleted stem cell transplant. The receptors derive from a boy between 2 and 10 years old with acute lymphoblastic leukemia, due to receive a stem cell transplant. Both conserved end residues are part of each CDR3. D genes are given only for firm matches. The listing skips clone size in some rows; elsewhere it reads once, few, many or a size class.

CDR3 protein: CASSTQGAASSYNSPLHF
CDR3 DNA: TGTGCCAGCAGCACGCAGGGGGCGGCCAGCTCCTATAATTCACCCCTCCACTTT
D gene: TRBD1
clone size: .
V gene: TRBV7-8
J gene: TRBJ1-6

CDR3 protein: CASSPKGGRMTYEQYF
CDR3 DNA: TGTGCCAGCAGCCCCAAAGGGGGCAGGATGACCTACGAGCAGTACTTC
D gene: TRBD1
clone size: .
V gene: TRBV7-2
J gene: TRBJ2-7

CDR3 protein: CATTASPADTQYF
CDR3 DNA: TGTGCCACCACGGCGTCCCCCGCAGATACGCAGTATTTT
D gene: .
clone size: .
V gene: TRBV24-1
J gene: TRBJ2-3

CDR3 protein: CASRPGGVEGADTQYF
CDR3 DNA: TGCGCCAGCCGACCCGGCGGGGTGGAGGGAGCAGATACGCAGTATTTT
D gene: .
clone size: .
V gene: TRBV5-1
J gene: TRBJ2-3

CDR3 protein: CSAPLLAGGPKGLWTDTQYF
CDR3 DNA: TGCAGTGCCCCGTTGCTAGCGGGAGGGCCGAAGGGTTTGTGGACAGATACGCAGTATTTT
D gene: TRBD2
clone size: .
V gene: TRBV20-1
J gene: TRBJ2-3

CDR3 protein: CASSQGLAGADTQYF
CDR3 DNA: TGCGCCAGCAGCCAAGGACTAGCGGGAGCAGATACGCAGTATTTT
D gene: TRBD2
clone size: many
V gene: TRBV4-3
J gene: TRBJ2-3

CDR3 protein: CATLRLGGDSSYNEQFF
CDR3 DNA: TGTGCCACCCTGCGTCTGGGCGGAGATAGCTCCTACAATGAGCAGTTCTTC
D gene: .
clone size: .
V gene: TRBV10-3
J gene: TRBJ2-1

CDR3 protein: CASSGRTGEETQYF
CDR3 DNA: TGTGCCAGCAGCGGGCGGACAGGGGAAGAGACCCAGTACTTC
D gene: TRBD1
clone size: many
V gene: TRBV7-2
J gene: TRBJ2-5

CDR3 protein: CASSSPSTEAFF
CDR3 DNA: TGTGCCAGCAGTTCTCCGAGCACTGAAGCTTTCTTT
D gene: .
clone size: .
V gene: TRBV12-3/TRBV12-4
J gene: TRBJ1-1

CDR3 protein: CASSLVYRDNEQFF
CDR3 DNA: TGCGCCAGCAGCTTGGTGTACAGGGACAATGAGCAGTTCTTC
D gene: .
clone size: few
V gene: TRBV5-1
J gene: TRBJ2-1

CDR3 protein: CASSSGGTFEAFF
CDR3 DNA: TGTGCCAGCAGTTCCGGGGGGACCTTTGAAGCTTTCTTT
D gene: .
clone size: .
V gene: TRBV6-6
J gene: TRBJ1-1

CDR3 protein: CASSVDPSLGSGGYNEQFF
CDR3 DNA: TGTGCCAGCAGCGTAGACCCCTCTCTGGGTAGCGGGGGATACAATGAGCAGTTCTTC
D gene: TRBD2
clone size: .
V gene: TRBV9
J gene: TRBJ2-1

CDR3 protein: CASSSRDRSYEQYF
CDR3 DNA: TGTGCCAGCAGCTCACGGGACAGATCCTACGAGCAGTACTTC
D gene: TRBD1
clone size: .
V gene: TRBV7-8
J gene: TRBJ2-7

CDR3 protein: CASSLARYNEQFF
CDR3 DNA: TGTGCCAGCAGTTTAGCCAGATACAATGAGCAGTTCTTC
D gene: .
clone size: few
V gene: TRBV12-3/TRBV12-4
J gene: TRBJ2-1

CDR3 protein: CASSLDLGLAGNEQFF
CDR3 DNA: TGTGCCAGCAGCTTAGATTTAGGACTAGCAGGCAATGAGCAGTTCTTC
D gene: TRBD2
clone size: few
V gene: TRBV7-8
J gene: TRBJ2-1

CDR3 protein: CATSKLGDTQYF
CDR3 DNA: TGTGCCACCAGCAAACTAGGAGATACGCAGTATTTT
D gene: .
clone size: few
V gene: TRBV15
J gene: TRBJ2-3

CDR3 protein: CASSTRTGNYGYTF
CDR3 DNA: TGTGCCAGCAGCACCCGGACAGGGAACTATGGCTACACCTTC
D gene: TRBD1
clone size: .
V gene: TRBV5-5
J gene: TRBJ1-2

CDR3 protein: CASSLVESYNEQFF
CDR3 DNA: TGTGCCAGCAGCTTAGTGGAATCCTACAATGAGCAGTTCTTC
D gene: .
clone size: .
V gene: TRBV7-2
J gene: TRBJ2-1

CDR3 protein: CASSLSGNSPLHF
CDR3 DNA: TGTGCCAGCAGCTTGAGCGGGAATTCACCCCTCCACTTT
D gene: .
clone size: many
V gene: TRBV11-2
J gene: TRBJ1-6

CDR3 protein: CASSLGPGYSPLHF
CDR3 DNA: TGTGCCAGCAGCCTTGGGCCGGGCTATTCACCCCTCCACTTT
D gene: .
clone size: .
V gene: TRBV3-1
J gene: TRBJ1-6

CDR3 protein: CASSQDVTVSTDTQYF
CDR3 DNA: TGCGCCAGCAGCCAAGATGTGACAGTCTCGACAGATACGCAGTATTTT
D gene: .
clone size: many
V gene: TRBV4-1
J gene: TRBJ2-3

CDR3 protein: CASSLVQTGGYTF
CDR3 DNA: TGCGCCAGCAGCTTGGTTCAGACTGGGGGCTACACCTTC
D gene: .
clone size: few
V gene: TRBV5-1
J gene: TRBJ1-2

CDR3 protein: CASTLVGFERRALNEQYF
CDR3 DNA: TGCGCCAGCACCCTGGTGGGTTTCGAGCGGAGGGCCTTAAACGAGCAGTACTTC
D gene: .
clone size: many
V gene: TRBV5-1
J gene: TRBJ2-7

CDR3 protein: CSVAGTHNSYEQYF
CDR3 DNA: TGCAGCGTTGCCGGGACACACAACTCCTACGAGCAGTACTTC
D gene: .
clone size: few
V gene: TRBV29-1
J gene: TRBJ2-7

CDR3 protein: CASSSSGGHSYEQYF
CDR3 DNA: TGTGCCAGCAGTTCTAGCGGAGGGCATTCCTACGAGCAGTACTTC
D gene: TRBD2
clone size: .
V gene: TRBV28
J gene: TRBJ2-7

CDR3 protein: CASSPSGRGNTGELFF
CDR3 DNA: TGTGCCAGCAGTCCAAGCGGGAGAGGGAACACCGGGGAGCTGTTTTTT
D gene: TRBD2
clone size: .
V gene: TRBV28
J gene: TRBJ2-2

CDR3 protein: CASTKQGGVTEAFF
CDR3 DNA: TGTGCCAGCACAAAACAGGGGGGAGTTACTGAAGCTTTCTTT
D gene: TRBD1
clone size: .
V gene: TRBV6-2/TRBV6-3
J gene: TRBJ1-1

CDR3 protein: CSANIYLNTEAFF
CDR3 DNA: TGCAGTGCTAATATTTACCTGAACACTGAAGCTTTCTTT
D gene: .
clone size: few
V gene: TRBV20-1
J gene: TRBJ1-1

CDR3 protein: CASSSSQVRRSSYNEQFF
CDR3 DNA: TGTGCCAGCAGTTCGTCCCAAGTTCGGCGGAGCTCCTACAATGAGCAGTTCTTC
D gene: .
clone size: few
V gene: TRBV28
J gene: TRBJ2-1

CDR3 protein: CASSPGQAVVAQYF
CDR3 DNA: TGTGCCAGCAGCCCAGGACAGGCGGTCGTGGCGCAGTATTTT
D gene: TRBD1
clone size: many
V gene: TRBV7-9
J gene: TRBJ2-3

CDR3 protein: CASQPRGSYYGYTF
CDR3 DNA: TGTGCCAGCCAGCCCAGAGGCAGCTACTATGGCTACACCTTC
D gene: .
clone size: few
V gene: TRBV19
J gene: TRBJ1-2

CDR3 protein: CASSLRQGPIQETQYF
CDR3 DNA: TGTGCCAGCTCACTACGACAGGGACCGATACAAGAGACCCAGTACTTC
D gene: TRBD1
clone size: few
V gene: TRBV18
J gene: TRBJ2-5

CDR3 protein: CSAIGTRETYEQYF
CDR3 DNA: TGCAGTGCTATCGGGACTAGGGAGACATACGAGCAGTACTTC
D gene: TRBD2
clone size: .
V gene: TRBV20-1
J gene: TRBJ2-7

CDR3 protein: CATSSRYTDTQYF
CDR3 DNA: TGTGCCACCAGCAGCCGATACACAGATACGCAGTATTTT
D gene: .
clone size: few
V gene: TRBV15
J gene: TRBJ2-3

CDR3 protein: CASSWTGEQYF
CDR3 DNA: TGTGCCAGCAGCTGGACCGGCGAGCAGTACTTC
D gene: .
clone size: many
V gene: TRBV3-1
J gene: TRBJ2-7

CDR3 protein: CASKFGGSSYNEQFF
CDR3 DNA: TGTGCCAGCAAGTTCGGGGGGAGCTCCTACAATGAGCAGTTCTTC
D gene: TRBD2
clone size: few
V gene: TRBV12-3/TRBV12-4
J gene: TRBJ2-1

CDR3 protein: CASSLGTANNEQFF
CDR3 DNA: TGTGCCAGCAGCCTAGGGACTGCTAACAATGAGCAGTTCTTC
D gene: .
clone size: medium-sized
V gene: TRBV27
J gene: TRBJ2-1

CDR3 protein: CATSIPRDRDQPQHF
CDR3 DNA: TGTGCCACCAGCATACCCCGGGACAGAGATCAGCCCCAGCATTTT
D gene: TRBD1
clone size: .
V gene: TRBV15
J gene: TRBJ1-5

CDR3 protein: CASAREFSTDTQYF
CDR3 DNA: TGTGCCAGCGCCCGGGAGTTCAGCACAGATACGCAGTATTTT
D gene: .
clone size: few
V gene: TRBV7-9
J gene: TRBJ2-3

CDR3 protein: CASAPEWGTGKETQYF
CDR3 DNA: TGTGCTAGTGCACCCGAGTGGGGGACAGGAAAAGAGACCCAGTACTTC
D gene: TRBD1
clone size: few
V gene: TRBV12-5
J gene: TRBJ2-5

CDR3 protein: CASSLELAGNTGELFF
CDR3 DNA: TGCGCCAGCAGCTTGGAGCTAGCGGGGAACACCGGGGAGCTGTTTTTT
D gene: TRBD2
clone size: .
V gene: TRBV5-1
J gene: TRBJ2-2

CDR3 protein: CASRPLAWDTQYF
CDR3 DNA: TGTGCCAGCAGACCACTAGCGTGGGATACGCAGTATTTT
D gene: TRBD2
clone size: .
V gene: TRBV6-1
J gene: TRBJ2-3

CDR3 protein: CSAETGLSEETQYF
CDR3 DNA: TGCAGTGCTGAGACGGGACTAAGTGAAGAGACCCAGTACTTC
D gene: TRBD2
clone size: .
V gene: TRBV20-1
J gene: TRBJ2-5

CDR3 protein: CASSQVGGSRNTIYF
CDR3 DNA: TGCGCCAGCAGCCAAGTCGGAGGCTCGAGGAACACCATATATTTT
D gene: .
clone size: .
V gene: TRBV4-1
J gene: TRBJ1-3

CDR3 protein: CASRLAEGSRGELFF
CDR3 DNA: TGTGCCAGCAGATTGGCGGAGGGGTCAAGGGGGGAGCTGTTTTTT
D gene: .
clone size: .
V gene: TRBV27
J gene: TRBJ2-2

CDR3 protein: CASSDGAGASSNEQFF
CDR3 DNA: TGTGCCAGCAGCGACGGAGCAGGGGCCTCTTCCAATGAGCAGTTCTTC
D gene: .
clone size: .
V gene: TRBV6-2/TRBV6-3
J gene: TRBJ2-1